The next 20 T cell receptor beta chains were all read from a single sample in a study of T cells after yellow fever vaccination (dated by TCRdb to between 2018 and 2021). The method was 5' RACE. Sequencing took place on an Illumina HiSeq 2500. TCRdb took the public reads, trimmed them with fastp at Q25, ran MiXCR for clone calling and kept in-frame beta chains. Identical CDR3 protein sequences are pooled into one entry, listed with their most common genes and DNA. The sample table shows hundreds of thousands of distinct CDR3 sequences, and around 21% are seen once. The ten largest clones capture around an eighth of the sample. The sample's treatment or condition label is to be understood as: live attenuated yellow fever vaccine strain. The sequenced sample was PBMCs, obtained 15 days after the yellow fever booster vaccination. These receptors originate from a man aged 25 to 40 who received the YFV17D yellow fever vaccine.

This clonotype was observed once. The gene calls are TRBV24-1 and TRBJ2-1, with D possibly TRBD2 on 5 matching bases. Germline-derived CDR1 and CDR2 are KGHDR and SFDVKD. The V and J ends lost 4 bases and 5 bases respectively, with 14 bases between them. The CDR3 extends over 15 amino acids. CDR3 in amino acids: CATSDPNPGDNEQFF. CDR3 bases: TGTGCCACCAGTGACCCAAACCCCGGGGACAATGAGCAGTTCTTC.

This clonotype was observed a handful of times. The chain joins TRBV6-2 or TRBV6-3 to TRBJ2-7; D may be TRBD1 (5 bases). In germline, CDR1 is MNHEY, CDR2 SVGEGT. The CDR3 has 13 amino acids. V gave up 2 bases and J gave up 2 bases, with 7 bases separating them. DNA for the CDR3: TGTGCCAGCAGTTACGCCAGGGCCTACGAGCAGTACTTC. Its protein is CASSYARAYEQYF.

This clonotype was detected only a few times. CDR3 sequence reads: CASSAPTGSSSYNEQFF. CDR3 nucleotides: TGTGCCAGCAGTGCGCCCACCGGGAGTTCCTCCTACAATGAGCAGTTCTTC. This chain connects TRBV6-2 or TRBV6-3 to TRBJ2-1; D perhaps matches TRBD2 (6 bases). The V end lost 5 bases, the J end lost 0 bases, and 17 bases lay between the germline ends. The CDR3 has 17 amino acids. Germline V gives CDR1 MNHEY, CDR2 SVGEGT.

The V gene is TRBV10-3, the J gene TRBJ2-1; 11 nucleotides agree with TRBD2. Per germline, CDR1 ENHRY and CDR2 SYGVKD. The CDR3 length is 18 residues. V shed 7 bases, J shed 5 bases, and the junction held 16 bases outside the gene matches. The CDR3: CAITNKALAGGRDNEQFF. As DNA, the CDR3 is TGTGCCATCACCAACAAGGCCCTAGCGGGAGGCCGAGACAATGAGCAGTTCTTC.

This chain connects TRBV5-1 to TRBJ2-5, with D unresolved. The V and J ends lost 3 bases and 5 bases respectively, with 11 bases between them. CDR3 length: 13 amino acids. Germline lookup yields CDR1 SGHRS and CDR2 YFSETQ. The CDR3 loop reads CASSWQTWETQYF. CDR3 DNA sequence: TGCGCCAGCAGCTGGCAGACTTGGGAGACCCAGTACTTC.

This clonotype was seen a handful of times. The V and J genes are TRBV6-5 and TRBJ2-7, with 15 positions matching TRBD2. The germline V gene has CDR1 MNHEY and CDR2 SVGAGI. The CDR3 loop spans 18 amino acids. J gave up 2 bases and V 4 bases, and 9 bases lay outside the gene matches. The chain's CDR3 is CASSWQLGTSGGPYEQYF. Written as DNA, the CDR3 is TGTGCCAGCAGTTGGCAATTGGGGACTAGCGGGGGGCCCTACGAGCAGTACTTC.

This clonotype came up a few times. The genes are TRBV6-5 and TRBJ2-7; TRBD1 aligns across 7 bases. V lost 2 bases to trimming and J lost 7 bases; unmatched junction nucleotides: 8. The CDR3 totals 14 residues. The V gene's germline CDR1 is MNHEY and CDR2 SVGAGI. CDR3 residues: CASSYDPGQSEQYF. The CDR3 DNA reads TGTGCCAGCAGTTACGATCCGGGACAGTCTGAGCAGTACTTC.

This clonotype was seen only a few times. This chain uses TRBV15 with TRBJ2-1, with 10 positions matching TRBD2. The length of the CDR3 is 16 residues. The germline V gene encodes CDR1 LNHNV and CDR2 YYDKDF (reference sequence). V shed 1 base, J shed 9 bases, and the junction held 9 bases outside the gene matches. The CDR3 here is CATSRVSGRASFEQFF. DNA of the CDR3: TGTGCCACCAGCAGAGTAAGCGGGAGGGCCAGCTTTGAGCAGTTCTTC.

The gene calls are TRBV7-9 and TRBJ2-2, with D maybe TRBD1 (7 bases). V lost 6 bases and J lost 1, with 30 bases in between. The germline gives CDR1 SEHNR, CDR2 FQNEAQ (reference sequence). The CDR3 consists of 21 residues. The CDR3 sequence: CASRGYRGPLGGGKNTGELFF. The CDR3 nucleotides read TGTGCCAGCAGAGGTTACAGGGGCCCGCTGGGGGGAGGAAAGAACACCGGGGAGCTGTTTTTT.

The chain combines TRBV29-1 with TRBJ2-6; no firm D call. This CDR3 region has 12 residues. Trimming took 5 bases from V and 0 from J, leaving 2 bases between them. Germline V lookup: CDR1 SQVTM, CDR2 ANQGSEA. The CDR3 loop reads CSVSSGANVLTF. CDR3 DNA: TGCAGCGTTTCCTCTGGGGCCAACGTCCTGACTTTC.

V usage is TRBV7-9 and J usage is TRBJ2-7, with D possibly being TRBD1 (6 bases). Germline CDR1 reads SEHNR; CDR2 reads FQNEAQ (reference sequence). This CDR3 is built from 14 residues. Trimming took off 4 bases at V and 3 bases at J, with 13 bases between the two ends. CDR3 DNA sequence: TGTGCCAGCAGCTCTCCGGGACACAGCTACGAGCAGTACTTC. Translated, it gives CASSSPGHSYEQYF.

This clonotype was detected only a few times. The rearrangement joins TRBV24-1 to TRBJ2-1; TRBD2 matches at 9 bases. The trim removed 9 bases at V and 3 bases at J, leaving 2 bases unmatched. Germline V gives CDR1 KGHDR, CDR2 SFDVKD. CDR3 length equals 13 residues. The CDR3 loop reads CATPTSGYNEQFF. The CDR3, as DNA: TGTGCCACCCCGACTAGCGGCTACAATGAGCAGTTCTTC.

Comment on this clonotype: Germline is not matched at one junction end, which may reflect a read error. V usage is TRBV12-3 or TRBV12-4 and J usage is TRBJ1-2; maybe TRBD1 (5 bases). The CDR3 extends over 14 amino acids. The CDR3 DNA reads as TGTGCCAGCAGGTTAGCCGGGACTAAGTCTGGCTACACCTTC. Translating gives CASRLAGTKSGYTF.

This chain connects TRBV30 to TRBJ2-3, with a possible D match to TRBD2 (5 bases). This CDR3 is 17 amino acids long. Germline CDR1 and CDR2: GTSNPN and SVGIG (reference sequence). Trimming took 4 bases from V and 5 from J, leaving 25 bases between them. The DNA of the CDR3 is TGTGCCTGGAATTTGGTCGGACTCCTAGAGAGTGGAGATACGCAGTATTTT. This sequence encodes CAWNLVGLLESGDTQYF.

The chain combines TRBV5-1 with TRBJ1-4; D is ambiguous. V was clipped by 2 bases and J by 5 bases, with 10 bases between them. The CDR3 sequence is 14 residues long. The germline gives CDR1 SGHRS, CDR2 YFSETQ. In nucleotides, the CDR3 is TGCGCCAGCAGCTTTGGGGATTTAAATGAAAAACTGTTTTTT. It encodes CASSFGDLNEKLFF.

This clonotype was counted between two and nine times. V usage is TRBV7-8 and J usage is TRBJ1-1; D gene ambiguous. V shed 2 bases and J shed 4 bases, with 11 bases lying between them. The CDR3 loop spans 14 amino acids. From germline, CDR1 is SGHVS and CDR2 FQNEAQ. The CDR3 sequence is CASSLRVTTTEAFF. DNA for the CDR3: TGTGCCAGCAGCTTAAGGGTTACGACCACTGAAGCTTTCTTT. The variable domain in full, completed from reference TRBV7-8 and TRBJ1-1, reads GAGVSQSPRYKVAKRGQDVALRCDPISGHVSLFWYQQALGQGPEFLTYFQNEAQLDKSGLPSDRFFAERPEGSVSTLKIQRTQQEDSAVYLCASSLRVTTTEAFFGQGTRLTVV.

A remark on this clonotype: Relative to the germline gene, one junction end is altered; a read error may explain this. The rearrangement links TRBV14 to TRBJ1-1; D is undetermined. Germline lookup yields CDR1 SGHDN and CDR2 FVKESK. This CDR3 spans 13 amino acids. DNA for the CDR3: TGCGCCAGCAGCCAAGAGGTAAATGCTGAAGCTTTCTTT. As protein: CASSQEVNAEAFF.

This clonotype came up a few times. This chain links TRBV29-1 with TRBJ2-1; possibly TRBD2 for D (6 bases). V gave up 6 bases and J gave up 6 bases, with 6 bases separating them. The CDR3 runs to 10 residues. Germline lookup yields CDR1 SQVTM and CDR2 ANQGSEA. The CDR3 DNA reads TGCAGCGTCGGGGGCAATGAGCAGTTCTTC. Its protein is CSVGGNEQFF.

This clonotype was counted between two and nine times. The junction and the germline gene differ at one end; a read error may be behind it. J is TRBJ1-1 and V is TRBV9, with D hard to call. CDR1 and CDR2 from the germline V gene are SGDLS and YYNGEE. The CDR3 has 14 amino acids. The CDR3 DNA is TGTGCCAGCAGCTCTAGCCCAGCGAACTCTGAAGCTTTCTTT. Translating it yields CASSSSPANSEAFF.

The chain combines TRBV6-5 with TRBJ2-3, with TRBD1 matching 7 bases. Trimming cost V 3 bases and J 0 bases; bases outside gene matches: 9. The CDR3 is made up of 17 amino acids. Germline-derived CDR1 and CDR2 are MNHEY and SVGAGI. The CDR3 DNA is TGTGCCAGCAGTTATTACCCGACAGGGTCTAGCACAGATACGCAGTATTTT. It yields the protein CASSYYPTGSSTDTQYF.